This T cell receptor beta chain was captured in a study of cytomegalovirus exposure and HLA in healthy donors. In the study overall: Earlier findings included over 90 million unique TCR beta sequences obtained from 150 million to 200 million T cells.

The study ran its PCR with 60 Vbeta and 13 Jbeta primers. Generated by immunoSEQ multiplex PCR, the TCRdb table keeps only in-frame clones and is missing some. In the table there are 100,000 or so clones, approximately 70% of which are singletons. Study-level results: Being productive about 87% or about 30% of the time was typical of most TCR beta V segments in an earlier analysis.

V lost 11 bases to trimming and J lost 2 bases; unmatched junction nucleotides: 8. Germline CDR1 and CDR2: ENHRY and SYGVKD. The CDR3 is 13 amino acids. Details on this clone: Antigen: not known.

The chain carries TRBV10-3 and TRBJ1-2; 7 bases agree with TRBD1. Sequenced material: PBMCs. The TCR was taken from a woman in her late teens or twenties in good health and CMV-seropositive. The CDR3 DNA is TGTGCCTCCAGCCCGGGACAGAACTATGGCTACACCTTC. Protein product: CASSPGQNYGYTF.